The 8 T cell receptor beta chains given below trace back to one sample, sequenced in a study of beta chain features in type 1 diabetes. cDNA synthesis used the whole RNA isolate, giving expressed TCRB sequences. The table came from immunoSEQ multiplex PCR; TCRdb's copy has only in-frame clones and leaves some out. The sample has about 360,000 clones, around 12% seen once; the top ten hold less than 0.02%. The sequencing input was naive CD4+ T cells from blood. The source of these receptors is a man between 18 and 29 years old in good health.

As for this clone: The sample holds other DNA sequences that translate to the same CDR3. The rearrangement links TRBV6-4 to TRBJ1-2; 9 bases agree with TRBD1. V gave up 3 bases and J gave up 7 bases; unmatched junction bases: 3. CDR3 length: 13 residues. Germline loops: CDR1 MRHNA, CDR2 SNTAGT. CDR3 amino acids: CASSEQGAGGYTF. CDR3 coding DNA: TGTGCCAGCAGTGAACAGGGGGCGGGTGGCTACACCTTC.

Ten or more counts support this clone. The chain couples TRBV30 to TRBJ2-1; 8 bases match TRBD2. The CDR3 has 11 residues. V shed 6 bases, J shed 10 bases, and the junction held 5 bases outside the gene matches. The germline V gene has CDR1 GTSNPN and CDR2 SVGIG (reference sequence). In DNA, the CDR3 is TGTGCCTGTCATGCTAGCGGGGAGCAGTTCTTC. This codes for CACHASGEQFF.

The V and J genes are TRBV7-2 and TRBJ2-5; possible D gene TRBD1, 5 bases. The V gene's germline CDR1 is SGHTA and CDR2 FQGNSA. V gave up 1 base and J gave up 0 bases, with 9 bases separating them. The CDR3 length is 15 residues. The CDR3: CASSLGGSYQETQYF. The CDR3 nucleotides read TGTGCCAGCAGCTTAGGGGGCAGTTACCAAGAGACCCAGTACTTC.

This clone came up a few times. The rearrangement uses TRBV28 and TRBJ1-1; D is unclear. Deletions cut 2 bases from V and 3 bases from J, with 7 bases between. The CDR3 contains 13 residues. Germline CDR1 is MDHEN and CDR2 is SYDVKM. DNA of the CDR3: TGTGCCAGCAGTTTAGGAGTTCACACTGAAGCTTTCTTT. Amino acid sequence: CASSLGVHTEAFF.

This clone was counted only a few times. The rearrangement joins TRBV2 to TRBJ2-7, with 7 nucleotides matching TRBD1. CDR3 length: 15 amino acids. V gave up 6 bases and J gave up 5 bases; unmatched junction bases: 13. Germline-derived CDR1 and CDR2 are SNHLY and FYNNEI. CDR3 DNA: TGTGCCAGCAGCGGAAGACAGGGCGGGTCCCACGAGCAGTACTTC. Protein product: CASSGRQGGSHEQYF.

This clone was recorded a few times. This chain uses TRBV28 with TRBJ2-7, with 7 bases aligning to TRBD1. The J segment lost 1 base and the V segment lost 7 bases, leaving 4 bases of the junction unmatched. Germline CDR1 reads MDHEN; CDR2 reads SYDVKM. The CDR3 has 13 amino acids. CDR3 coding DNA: TGTGCCAGCATCACAGGGGCTTCCTACGAGCAGTACTTC. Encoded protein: CASITGASYEQYF.

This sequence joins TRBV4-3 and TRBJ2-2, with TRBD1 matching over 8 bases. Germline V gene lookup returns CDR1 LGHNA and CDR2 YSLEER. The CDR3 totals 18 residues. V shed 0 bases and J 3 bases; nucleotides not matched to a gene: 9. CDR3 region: CASSQDLPGQGYTGELFF. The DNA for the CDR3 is TGCGCCAGCAGCCAAGACCTACCCGGACAGGGTTACACCGGGGAGCTGTTTTTT.

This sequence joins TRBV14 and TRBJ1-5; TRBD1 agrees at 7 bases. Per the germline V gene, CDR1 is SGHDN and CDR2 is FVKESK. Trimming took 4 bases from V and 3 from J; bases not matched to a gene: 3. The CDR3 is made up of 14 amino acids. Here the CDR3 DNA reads TGTGCCAGCAGCCGAGGGGGCCCCAATCAGCCCCAGCATTTT. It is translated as CASSRGGPNQPQHF.